What follows is one T cell receptor beta chain and its context. Clones were read by immunoSEQ multiplex PCR, and TCRdb kept only the in-frame ones, dropping some. The data contain approximately 210,000 clones, about 83% of them seen just once; the ten biggest clones take up 5% to 6.5%. The entry originates in a study of blood T cell repertoires in COVID-19. Overall study: Specimens from acute and convalescent COVID-19 originated in the United States, Italy and Spain. PBMCs, B-cell-depleted T cells, or T cells provided the cDNA or gDNA that made up the material.

V lost 4 bases, J lost 0 bases, and 10 bases lay in between. CDR1 SGHRS and CDR2 YFSETQ come from the germline V gene. The CDR3 runs to 14 residues. The J gene is TRBJ1-2, the V gene TRBV5-1, with a weak D call TRBD1 (6 bases). Sequencing was carried out using peripheral blood. This receptor was taken from a woman aged 70 to 79 with active or convalescent COVID-19. This CDR3 reads CASSRDNPNYGYTF. In nucleotides, the CDR3 is TGCGCCAGCAGCCGGGACAATCCTAACTATGGCTACACCTTC.